This T cell receptor beta chain comes out of a study of blood T cells in healthy people across ages. Whole-study results and caveats: Bulk PBMC profiling left naive and antigen-experienced comparisons inconclusive.

A second roughly 7 to 11 cycle PCR used barcoded and J-beta primers. TCRdb used MiXCR to reprocess the 5' RACE reads, holding one entry per CDR3 protein. This table has just under 550,000 distinct CDR3 sequences, 20% to 30% appearing once. The sample holds a few counts of this clonotype. What it binds is unknown. Germline V CDR1 and CDR2: LGHNA, YSLEER. The CDR3 has 18 residues. Trimming took off 0 bases at V and 2 bases at J, with 20 bases between the two ends. RNA extraction gave at least 5.5 micrograms of total RNA per sample. The same sample was also used in a study of T cells of mothers and their children. From that second work: Each child contributed 2.5 million to 3.5 million TCR beta CDR3 reads, while each mother contributed over 8 million.

The J gene is TRBJ2-7, the V gene TRBV4-3; D ambiguous. The sequence came from a boy younger than 18 in good health. Input material: blood. This chain's CDR3 is CASSQDRTLPPLAYEQYF. Here the CDR3 DNA reads TGCGCCAGCAGCCAAGATAGAACCTTGCCACCTCTTGCCTACGAGCAGTACTTC.